A single sample is the source of the 9 T cell receptor beta chains below, sequenced in a study of blood T cell repertoires in COVID-19. TCRdb's copy holds only in-frame clones and misses some; the assay was immunoSEQ multiplex PCR. The sample holds approximately 31,000 clones, roughly nine tenths seen once. Sequenced material: peripheral blood. The source of these receptors is a man aged 55 to 70 with acute or convalescent COVID-19.

This chain connects TRBV30 to TRBJ2-1; D is possibly TRBD1 (6 bases). Germline CDR1 GTSNPN, CDR2 SVGIG (reference sequence). Trimming stripped 4 bases from V and 8 bases from J, with 12 bases between. The CDR3 is 12 residues long. The CDR3 loop reads CAWTGAGDEQFF. The CDR3 bases are TGTGCCTGGACAGGGGCTGGGGATGAGCAGTTCTTC.

This clone was picked up one time. The J gene is TRBJ1-2, the V gene TRBV11-3; no firm D call. Germline V lookup: CDR1 SGHNT, CDR2 YENEEA. This CDR3 region has 15 residues. V was cut by 3 bases and J by 4 bases, with 15 bases left in between. In nucleotides, the CDR3 is TGTGCCAGCAGCTTGGGCTCCCCCCCGGTCTATGGCTACACCTTC. Protein product: CASSLGSPPVYGYTF.

The rearrangement links TRBV7-6 to TRBJ2-1, with TRBD2 matching over 11 bases. The V gene's germline CDR1 is SGHVS and CDR2 FNYEAQ. The length of the CDR3 is 16 residues. Trimming cost V 5 bases and J 13 bases; bases outside gene matches: 16. CDR3 bases: TGTGCCAGCAGCGGGGGGACTAGCGGCATCAATTTCCTTCAGTTCTTC. Translating gives CASSGGTSGINFLQFF. The full variable domain, in which reference TRBV7-6 and TRBJ2-1 provide the parts outside the CDR3, is GAGVSQSPRYKVTKRGQDVALRCDPISGHVSLYWYRQALGQGPEFLTYFNYEAQQDKSGLPNDRFSAERPEGSISTLTIQRTEQRDSAMYRCASSGGTSGINFLQFFGPGTRLTVL.

This chain joins TRBV12-3 or TRBV12-4 and TRBJ1-5; TRBD1 is a possible D gene (6 bases). V lost 6 bases, J lost 7 bases, and 13 bases lay in between. The CDR3 is 13 amino acids. CDR3 coding DNA: TGTGCCAGCAGCGCAGGGGAGGGGCAGCCCCAGCATTTT. It codes for CASSAGEGQPQHF.

V usage is TRBV2 and J usage is TRBJ2-1, with 13 bases lining up with TRBD2. The V and J ends lost 4 bases and 1 base, in that order; junction bases with no gene match: 13. CDR1 SNHLY and CDR2 FYNNEI come from the germline V gene. This CDR3 has 20 amino acids. The CDR3 reads CASSVLPPRLAGGSYNEQFF. Here the CDR3 DNA reads TGTGCCAGCAGTGTATTACCCCCTCGACTAGCGGGAGGTTCCTACAATGAGCAGTTCTTC. The variable domain in full, with the rest retrieved from reference TRBV2 and TRBJ2-1, is EPEVTQTPSHQVTQMGQEVILRCVPISNHLYFYWYRQILGQKVEFLVSFYNNEISEKSEIFDDQFSVERPDGSNFTLKIRSTKLEDSAMYFCASSVLPPRLAGGSYNEQFFGPGTRLTVL.

CDR3 bases: TGTGCAAGTCGCTTCGAGGCGAGCGACAGGGCGGGTGGCTACACCTTC. Protein product: CASRFEASDRAGGYTF. The V gene is TRBV12-2, the J gene TRBJ1-2; the table's D call, TRBD1, was not checked against the DNA. TRBV12-2 is noted as a pseudogene. The CDR3 extends over 16 amino acids.

The chain employs TRBV18 and TRBJ1-6; 8 nucleotides match TRBD1. This CDR3 spans 15 amino acids. V was clipped by 5 bases and J by 4 bases; unmatched bases: 4. Germline assignment: CDR1 KGHSH and CDR2 LQKENI. Here the CDR3 DNA reads TGTGCCAGCTCAACCGGACAGGGTTATAATTCACCCCTCCACTTT. Its protein product is CASSTGQGYNSPLHF. Full variable domain (remainder filled in from reference TRBV18 and TRBJ1-6): NAGVMQNPRHLVRRRGQEARLRCSPMKGHSHVYWYRQLPEEGLKFMVYLQKENIIDESGMPKERFSAEFPKEGPSILRIQQVVRGDSAAYFCASSTGQGYNSPLHFGNGTRLTVT.

This chain connects TRBV7-6 to TRBJ2-7; unclear D gene. V was cut by 1 base and J by 2 bases, with 9 bases left in between. Germline V gene lookup returns CDR1 SGHVS and CDR2 FNYEAQ. This CDR3 spans 14 amino acids. The CDR3 nucleotides are TGTGCCAGCAGCTTAGTCGGTCCGACCTACGAGCAGTACTTC. Its translation is CASSLVGPTYEQYF. The whole variable domain, filled in from reference TRBV7-6 and TRBJ2-7, reads GAGVSQSPRYKVTKRGQDVALRCDPISGHVSLYWYRQALGQGPEFLTYFNYEAQQDKSGLPNDRFSAERPEGSISTLTIQRTEQRDSAMYRCASSLVGPTYEQYFGPGTRLTVT.

The chain employs TRBV4-2 and TRBJ1-3, with 7 nucleotides matching TRBD1. After removal of 4 bases from V and 5 bases from J, the junction contained 17 bases not matched to a gene. From germline, CDR1 is LGHNA and CDR2 YNFKEQ. CDR3 size: 18 residues. The CDR3, as DNA: TGTGCCAGCAGCCTAGACGCCCAAGGGACAGTGAGAAGAAACACCATATATTTT. The encoded protein is CASSLDAQGTVRRNTIYF.